This section outlines one TCR beta chain sequence together with its context. Authors' analysis steps: Quantification of nucleated cells was approximated via reference gene primer amplification. Profiling relied on immunoSEQ multiplex PCR, and the TCRdb table lists in-frame clones only, not all of them. V, J and clone size are those of that table, while D and trimming were read from the DNA. The table includes about 250,000 clones, 86% detected once. V lost 5 bases and J lost 7, with 23 bases in between. The CDR3 length is 16 residues. In germline, CDR1 is SGHAT, CDR2 FQNNGV. This specimen belongs to a study of blood T cell repertoires in COVID-19. Study overall: The cDNA or gDNA used as material had been derived from T cells, B-cell-depleted T cells, or PBMCs.

The origin of this receptor is an elderly woman with COVID-19, enrolled during active disease. The chain employs TRBV11-2 and TRBJ1-2; D is undetermined. The sequencing input was peripheral blood. The CDR3 DNA reads as TGTGCCAGCAGCCCCACTGACACTAGGACTGCCTCTGGCTACACCTTC. Translation gives CASSPTDTRTASGYTF.